These 22 T cell receptor beta chains were all obtained from the same sample, sequenced in a study of cytomegalovirus exposure and HLA in healthy donors. With 60 Vbeta and 13 Jbeta primers, the PCR was carried out. The protocol was immunoSEQ multiplex PCR, while the TCRdb copy is restricted to in-frame clones and leaves out a portion. Altogether 120,000 to 150,000 clones are present, more than 75% being singletons, with the ten largest covering 3.5% to 5%. The sequenced sample was PBMCs. Receptor source: a man between 18 and 29 years old in good health and CMV-seronegative.

The chain combines TRBV29-1 with TRBJ1-1, with D possibly matching TRBD1 (6 bases). The ends were cut back, 4 bases at V and 5 bases at J, with 20 bases in the middle. CDR1 SQVTM and CDR2 ANQGSEA come from the germline V gene. The CDR3 spans 15 residues. Written as DNA, the CDR3 is TGCAGCGTTGTCGGGGACATGGAAAGGTATACTGAAGCTTTCTTT. Its translation is CSVVGDMERYTEAFF.

V usage is TRBV18 and J usage is TRBJ1-3; D remains ambiguous. The CDR3 loop spans 16 amino acids. V gave up 3 bases and J gave up 2 bases, with 14 bases separating them. Germline lookup yields CDR1 KGHSH and CDR2 LQKENI. This chain's CDR3 is CASSPDGVRPGNTIYF. DNA of the CDR3: TGTGCCAGCTCACCTGACGGGGTTCGGCCTGGAAACACCATATATTTT.

The V and J genes are TRBV6-4 and TRBJ1-3, with a tentative D call TRBD1 (5 bases). The CDR3 contains 21 residues. The germline V gene has CDR1 MRHNA and CDR2 SNTAGT. V lost 0 bases and J 0 bases, leaving 24 bases between the germline ends. CDR3 protein: CASSDSRWAGSGSSSGNTIYF. The CDR3 DNA reads TGTGCCAGCAGTGACTCGAGATGGGCAGGGTCAGGTTCGTCCTCTGGAAACACCATATATTTT.

V and J are TRBV10-2 and TRBJ2-7; 7 bases map to TRBD1. The CDR3 is made up of 14 amino acids. Germline CDR1 WSHSY, CDR2 SAAADI. After removal of 6 bases from V and 0 bases from J, the junction contained 5 bases not matched to a gene. The CDR3 spells CASRWTGSSYEQYF. DNA of the CDR3: TGCGCCAGCAGATGGACAGGTAGCTCCTACGAGCAGTACTTC.

V usage is TRBV11-2 and J usage is TRBJ1-2; 7 bases fit TRBD1. The germline V gene encodes CDR1 SGHAT and CDR2 FQNNGV. Trimming cost V 5 bases and J 4 bases; bases outside gene matches: 1. The CDR3 runs 12 residues. The CDR3 sequence: CASSRDSYGYTF. CDR3 coding DNA: TGTGCCAGCAGCCGGGACAGCTATGGCTACACCTTC.

The rearrangement uses TRBV7-8 and TRBJ1-1; D is ambiguous. The CDR3 runs 14 residues. V lost 2 bases, J lost 5 bases, and 12 bases lay in between. CDR1 is SGHVS and CDR2 is FQNEAQ in the germline V gene. CDR3 region: CASSLFEGGTEAFF. The DNA of the CDR3 is TGTGCCAGCAGCTTATTCGAGGGTGGAACTGAAGCTTTCTTT. Together with reference TRBV7-8 and TRBJ1-1, the CDR3 gives the full variable domain: GAGVSQSPRYKVAKRGQDVALRCDPISGHVSLFWYQQALGQGPEFLTYFQNEAQLDKSGLPSDRFFAERPEGSVSTLKIQRTQQEDSAVYLCASSLFEGGTEAFFGQGTRLTVV.

As to this clone: One junction end does not reproduce the germline sequence, and a read error may be involved. Other DNA sequences within the sample encode an identical CDR3. The chain links TRBV28 to TRBJ2-2; D possibly corresponds to TRBD2 (8 bases). This CDR3 spans 16 amino acids. CDR1 is MDHEN and CDR2 is SYDVKM in the germline V gene. The chain's CDR3 is CASSLAGQLNTGELFF. The DNA for the CDR3 is TGCGCCAGCAGTTTAGCGGGACAGCTGAACACCGGGGAGCTGTTTTTT.

The V gene is TRBV28, the J gene TRBJ2-6, with unresolved D. In germline, CDR1 is MDHEN, CDR2 SYDVKM. V was trimmed by 1 base and J by 2 bases, leaving 6 bases between them. The CDR3 has 15 residues. The CDR3 coding sequence is TGTGCCAGCAGTTTATCGGTGGCTGGGGCCAACGTCCTGACTTTC. It yields the protein CASSLSVAGANVLTF.

This clone came up once. Other DNA sequences of this sample code for an identical CDR3. This rearrangement joins TRBV19 to TRBJ1-5, with unresolved D. Germline lookup yields CDR1 LNHDA and CDR2 SQIVND (reference sequence). V shed 6 bases and J shed 1 base, with 4 bases lying between them. CDR3 size: 12 residues. CDR3 sequence: CASSGSNQPQHF. In DNA form, the CDR3 reads TGTGCCAGTAGCGGGAGCAATCAGCCCCAGCATTTT.

This chain uses TRBV15 with TRBJ2-1; D is ambiguous. Germline assignment: CDR1 LNHNV and CDR2 YYDKDF (reference sequence). The V and J ends lost 1 base and 1 base respectively, with 5 bases between them. The CDR3 spans 14 residues. The CDR3 is CATSRGQSYNEQFF. Written as DNA, the CDR3 is TGTGCCACCAGCAGAGGTCAATCCTACAATGAGCAGTTCTTC.

The V gene is TRBV27, the J gene TRBJ1-6; TRBD1 agrees at 7 bases. The germline CDR1 and CDR2 sequences are MNHEY and SMNVEV (reference sequence). The CDR3 covers 16 residues. Trimming took 2 bases from V and 2 from J; bases not matched to a gene: 3. The CDR3 DNA is TGTGCCAGCAGTTTACTGGGACAGACCTATAATTCACCCCTCCACTTT. Protein: CASSLLGQTYNSPLHF.

The V call is TRBV7-6, the J call TRBJ2-7; D perhaps matches TRBD1 (6 bases). CDR1 SGHVS and CDR2 FNYEAQ come from the germline V gene. Trimming pared 0 bases from V and 2 bases from J, leaving 14 bases between. The CDR3 spans 16 residues. In DNA, the CDR3 is TGTGCCAGCAGCTTAGCGCAGGGGCCGAATCCCTACGAGCAGTACTTC. Its protein is CASSLAQGPNPYEQYF.

The chain is built from TRBV5-1 and TRBJ2-2; 11 bases line up with TRBD2. The junction had 6 bases not matched to a gene; V was cut back by 5 bases and J by 3 bases. The CDR3 length is 16 residues. The germline CDR1 and CDR2 sequences are SGHRS and YFSETQ. The CDR3 bases are TGCGCCAGCAGTCTACTAGCGGGAGACGACACCGGGGAGCTGTTTTTT. It specifies CASSLLAGDDTGELFF.

The gene calls are TRBV28 and TRBJ1-3; perhaps TRBD1 as D (5 bases). CDR1 is MDHEN and CDR2 is SYDVKM in the germline V gene. This CDR3 region has 15 residues. V lost 2 bases and J 2 bases, leaving 10 bases between the germline ends. The CDR3 loop is CASSLRGRTGNTIYF. In nucleotides, the CDR3 is TGTGCCAGCAGTTTACGGGGGAGGACTGGAAACACCATATATTTT.

The chain couples TRBV6-4 to TRBJ1-4, with TRBD1 matching over 7 bases. The CDR3 sequence is 15 residues long. Germline loops: CDR1 MRHNA, CDR2 SNTAGT. J gave up 8 bases and V 6 bases, and 12 bases lay outside the gene matches. CDR3 DNA sequence: TGTGCCAGCAGCGCGGGGACAGCGAACGAAGAAAAACTGTTTTTT. This translates into CASSAGTANEEKLFF.

The genes are TRBV11-3 and TRBJ1-1; D may be TRBD1 (5 bases). This CDR3 is 14 amino acids long. Germline assignment: CDR1 SGHNT and CDR2 YENEEA. The V end was cut by 2 bases, the J end by 4 bases, with 11 bases between. CDR3 sequence reads: CASSLQGISTEAFF. CDR3 sequence (DNA): TGTGCCAGCAGCTTACAGGGTATAAGCACTGAAGCTTTCTTT.

This rearrangement joins TRBV4-2 to TRBJ1-1; a weak D match, TRBD1 (5 bases). The V end lost 5 bases, the J end lost 1 base, and 26 bases lay between the germline ends. The CDR3 has 19 amino acids. Germline V CDR1 and CDR2: LGHNA, YNFKEQ. The CDR3 loop is CASSTMGRGLGGPNTEAFF. CDR3 sequence (DNA): TGTGCCAGCAGCACCATGGGGAGGGGATTAGGAGGCCCGAACACTGAAGCTTTCTTT.

The chain is built from TRBV7-2 and TRBJ2-7; 7 bases are a match to TRBD1. The CDR3 covers 14 residues. The J segment lost 2 bases and the V segment lost 5 bases, leaving 6 bases of the junction unmatched. Germline V gives CDR1 SGHTA, CDR2 FQGNSA. The CDR3 region has the DNA TGTGCCAGCAGCCGCGGACAGGCGGCCTACGAGCAGTACTTC. This translates into CASSRGQAAYEQYF.

This chain's CDR3 is CASSSPGTSGGNTDTQYF. The CDR3 nucleotides are TGTGCCAGCAGTTCACCAGGGACTAGCGGGGGGAACACAGATACGCAGTATTTT. This chain uses TRBV27 with TRBJ2-3; 15 nucleotides line up with TRBD2. J lost 2 bases, V lost 4 bases, and 7 bases had no gene match. Germline CDR1 and CDR2: MNHEY and SMNVEV (reference sequence). There are 18 residues in the CDR3.

The table lists this clone with a few counts. Germline and junction disagree at one end, which may indicate a read error. The rearrangement joins TRBV30 to TRBJ2-7; 7 bases align to TRBD2. This CDR3 is built from 14 residues. Germline assignment: CDR1 GTSNPN and CDR2 SVGIG (reference sequence). The CDR3 DNA reads TGTGCCTGGAGTGCGGGAAATGAGGGAGCGGGGCCCCATTTC. It yields the protein CAWSAGNEGAGPHF. The full variable domain, in which reference TRBV30 and TRBJ2-7 provide the parts outside the CDR3, is SQTIHQWPATLVQPVGSPLSLECTVEGTSNPNLYWYRQAAGRGLQLLFYSVGIGQISSEVPQNLSASRPQDRQFILSSKKLLLSDSGFYLCAWSAGNEGAGPHFGPGTRLTVT.

The rearrangement joins TRBV28 to TRBJ2-1; no definite D call. Per the germline V gene, CDR1 is MDHEN and CDR2 is SYDVKM. The germline V and J ends were trimmed by 4 bases and 5 bases, with 15 bases remaining between them. The CDR3 loop spans 15 amino acids. The CDR3 DNA sequence: TGTGCCAGCAGTTCCCCATCCCTGCAGGACAATGAGCAGTTCTTC. Translation: CASSSPSLQDNEQFF.

This clone has just one count. V is TRBV6-1 and J is TRBJ1-4; TRBD1 might be the D (5 bases). Germline V CDR1 and CDR2: MNHNS, SASEGT. The CDR3 runs 13 residues. Trimming shortened V by 3 bases and J by 8 bases, and 10 bases separated the two germline ends. CDR3 amino acids: CASSEAGGEKLFF. For the CDR3, the DNA is TGTGCCAGCAGTGAGGCCGGGGGGGAAAAACTGTTTTTT.